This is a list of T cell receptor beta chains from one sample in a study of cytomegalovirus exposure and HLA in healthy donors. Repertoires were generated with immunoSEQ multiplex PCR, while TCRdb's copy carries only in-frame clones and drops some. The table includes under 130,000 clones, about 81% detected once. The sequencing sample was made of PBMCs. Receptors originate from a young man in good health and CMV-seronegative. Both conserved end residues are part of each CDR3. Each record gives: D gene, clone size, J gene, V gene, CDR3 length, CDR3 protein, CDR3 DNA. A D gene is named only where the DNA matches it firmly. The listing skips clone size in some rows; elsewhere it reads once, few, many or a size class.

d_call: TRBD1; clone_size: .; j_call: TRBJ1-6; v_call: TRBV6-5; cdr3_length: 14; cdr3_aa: CASSYGTVRSPLHF; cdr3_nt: TGTGCCAGCAGTTACGGGACAGTGCGGTCACCCCTCCACTTT
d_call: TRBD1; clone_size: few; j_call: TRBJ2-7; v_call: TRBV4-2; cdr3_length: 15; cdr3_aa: CASSHLDRGPYEQYF; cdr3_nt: TGTGCCAGCAGCCACCTCGACAGGGGTCCCTACGAGCAGTACTTC
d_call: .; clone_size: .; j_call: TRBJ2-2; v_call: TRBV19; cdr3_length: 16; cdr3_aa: CASSIEAAGNTGELFF; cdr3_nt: TGTGCCAGTAGTATAGAGGCGGCGGGAAACACCGGGGAGCTGTTTTTT
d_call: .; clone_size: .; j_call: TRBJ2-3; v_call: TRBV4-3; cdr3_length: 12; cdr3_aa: CASSHESDTQYF; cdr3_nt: TGCGCCAGCAGCCACGAGTCAGATACGCAGTATTTT
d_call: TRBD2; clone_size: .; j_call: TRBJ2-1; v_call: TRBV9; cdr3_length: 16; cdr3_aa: CASSVAPSGRDGEQFF; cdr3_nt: TGTGCCAGCAGCGTAGCTCCCAGCGGGAGGGATGGTGAGCAGTTCTTC
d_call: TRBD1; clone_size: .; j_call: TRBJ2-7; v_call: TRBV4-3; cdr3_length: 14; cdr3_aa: CASSQDPTGGEQYF; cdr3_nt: TGCGCCAGCAGCCAAGACCCAACAGGGGGCGAGCAGTACTTC
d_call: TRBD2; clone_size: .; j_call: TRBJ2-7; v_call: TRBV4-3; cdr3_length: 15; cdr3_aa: CASSQEALAVYEQYF; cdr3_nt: TGCGCCAGCAGCCAAGAGGCGCTAGCGGTCTACGAGCAGTACTTC
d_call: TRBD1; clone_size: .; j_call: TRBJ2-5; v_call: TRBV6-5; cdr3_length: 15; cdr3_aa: CASSFSFGQGETQYF; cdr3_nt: TGTGCCAGCAGTTTTTCCTTTGGACAGGGAGAGACCCAGTACTTC
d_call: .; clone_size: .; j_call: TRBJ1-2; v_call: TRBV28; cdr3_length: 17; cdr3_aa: CASSLGGTPLIGYGYTF; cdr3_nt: TGTGCCAGCAGTTTGGGGGGGACACCCCTCATAGGCTATGGCTACACCTTC
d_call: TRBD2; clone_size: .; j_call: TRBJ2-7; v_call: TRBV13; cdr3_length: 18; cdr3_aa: CASSPVASGGARTYEQYF; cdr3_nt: TGTGCCAGCAGCCCAGTGGCTAGCGGGGGGGCCAGGACCTACGAGCAGTACTTC
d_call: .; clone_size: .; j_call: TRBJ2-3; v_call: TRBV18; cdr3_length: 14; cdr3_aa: CASSPQRSTDTQYF; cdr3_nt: TGTGCCAGCTCACCACAGCGGAGCACAGATACGCAGTATTTT
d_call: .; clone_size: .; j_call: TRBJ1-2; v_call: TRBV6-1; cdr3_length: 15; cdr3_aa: CASSDQTVSPILSTF; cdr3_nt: TGTGCCAGCAGTGACCAAACAGTCAGTCCCATTCTAAGCACCTTC
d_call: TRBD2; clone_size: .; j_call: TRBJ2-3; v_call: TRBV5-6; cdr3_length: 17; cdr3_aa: CASSSRLAGDGTDTQYF; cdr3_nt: TGTGCCAGCAGCTCTCGACTAGCGGGAGACGGCACAGATACGCAGTATTTT
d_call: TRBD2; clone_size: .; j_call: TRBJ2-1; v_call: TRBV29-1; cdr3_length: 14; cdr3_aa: CSVDFSGNYNEQFF; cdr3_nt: TGCAGCGTTGACTTTAGCGGGAATTACAATGAGCAGTTCTTC
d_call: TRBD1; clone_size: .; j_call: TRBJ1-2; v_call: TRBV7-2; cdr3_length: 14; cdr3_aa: CASSFQQGAGGYTF; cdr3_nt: TGTGCCAGCAGCTTTCAACAGGGGGCAGGCGGCTACACCTTC
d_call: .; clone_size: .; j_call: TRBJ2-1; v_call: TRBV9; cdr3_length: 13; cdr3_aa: CASSRRDSNEQFF; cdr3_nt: TGTGCCAGCAGCAGAAGGGACTCGAATGAGCAGTTCTTC
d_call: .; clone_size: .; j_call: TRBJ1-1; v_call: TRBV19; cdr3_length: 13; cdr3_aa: CASSFQLNTEAFF; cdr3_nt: TGTGCCAGTAGTTTTCAGTTGAACACTGAAGCTTTCTTT
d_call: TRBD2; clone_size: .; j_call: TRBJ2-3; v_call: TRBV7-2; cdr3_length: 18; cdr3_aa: CASSLVALAGGPIDTQYF; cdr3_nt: TGTGCCAGCAGCTTAGTTGCGTTAGCGGGGGGGCCCATAGATACGCAGTATTTT
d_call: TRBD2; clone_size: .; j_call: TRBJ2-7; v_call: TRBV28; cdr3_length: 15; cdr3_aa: CASSEGLAGSYEQYF; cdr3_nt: TGTGCCAGCAGTGAGGGACTAGCGGGATCGTACGAGCAGTACTTC
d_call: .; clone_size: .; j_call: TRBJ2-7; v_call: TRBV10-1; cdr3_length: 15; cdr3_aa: CASSDRDISFYEQYF; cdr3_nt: TGCGCCAGCAGTGATAGGGACATATCATTCTACGAGCAGTACTTC
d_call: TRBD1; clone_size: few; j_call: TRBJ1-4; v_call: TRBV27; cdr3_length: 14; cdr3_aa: CASTIRGRGEKLFF; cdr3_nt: TGTGCCAGCACCATAAGGGGGCGCGGGGAAAAACTGTTTTTT
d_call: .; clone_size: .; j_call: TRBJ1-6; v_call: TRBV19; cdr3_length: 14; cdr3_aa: CASSIGQEISPLHF; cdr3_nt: TGTGCCAGTAGTATTGGGCAGGAAATTTCACCCCTCCACTTT
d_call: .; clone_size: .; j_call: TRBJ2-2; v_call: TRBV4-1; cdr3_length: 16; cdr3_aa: CASSQHIRDNTGELFF; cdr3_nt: TGCGCCAGCAGCCAGCATATCAGGGATAACACCGGGGAGCTGTTTTTT
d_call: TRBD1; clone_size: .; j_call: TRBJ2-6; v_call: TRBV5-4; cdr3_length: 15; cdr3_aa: CASTVDRAGANVLTF; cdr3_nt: TGTGCCAGCACCGTAGACAGGGCTGGGGCCAACGTCCTGACTTTC
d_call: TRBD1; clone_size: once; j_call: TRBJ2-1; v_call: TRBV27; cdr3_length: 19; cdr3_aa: CASSTGQGYYTRSYNEQFF; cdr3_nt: TGTGCCAGCAGTACCGGACAGGGTTACTATACTCGCTCCTACAATGAGCAGTTCTTC
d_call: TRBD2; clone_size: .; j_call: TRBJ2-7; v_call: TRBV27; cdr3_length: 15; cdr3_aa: CASSESGGVSYEQYF; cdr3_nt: TGTGCCAGCAGTGAAAGCGGGGGGGTCTCCTACGAGCAGTACTTC
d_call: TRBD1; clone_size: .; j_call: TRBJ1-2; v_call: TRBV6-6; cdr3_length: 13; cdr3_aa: CASSAFGTGDYTF; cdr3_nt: TGTGCCAGCAGTGCCTTTGGGACAGGGGACTACACCTTC
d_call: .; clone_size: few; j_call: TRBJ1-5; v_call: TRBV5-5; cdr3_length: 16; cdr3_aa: CASSLPPDLSNQPQHF; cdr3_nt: TGTGCCAGCAGCTTGCCTCCAGACTTAAGCAATCAGCCCCAGCATTTT
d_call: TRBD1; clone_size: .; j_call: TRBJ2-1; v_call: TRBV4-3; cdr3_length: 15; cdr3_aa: CASSLRGLAYNEQFF; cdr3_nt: TGCGCCAGCAGCCTCAGGGGGTTAGCCTACAATGAGCAGTTCTTC
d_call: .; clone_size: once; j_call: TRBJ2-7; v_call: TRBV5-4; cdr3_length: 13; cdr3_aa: CASSLAISYEQYF; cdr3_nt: TGTGCCAGCAGCTTGGCTATCTCCTACGAGCAGTACTTC
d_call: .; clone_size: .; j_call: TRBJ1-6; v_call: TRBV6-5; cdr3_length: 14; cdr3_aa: CASSSRQYNSPLHF; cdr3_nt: TGTGCCAGCAGTTCACGACAGTATAATTCACCCCTCCACTTT
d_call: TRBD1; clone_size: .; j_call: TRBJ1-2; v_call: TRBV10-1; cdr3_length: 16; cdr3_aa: CASSEPPGQGNYGYTF; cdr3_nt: TGCGCCAGCAGTGAGCCCCCCGGACAGGGGAACTATGGCTACACCTTC